This TCR beta chain was sequenced in a study of T cell changes during pregnancy in multiple sclerosis (dated by TCRdb to between 2018 and 2021). About the study as a whole: In women with multiple sclerosis, the researchers looked at how the T cell repertoire shifted as pregnancy progressed.

The library was produced with the immunoSEQ multiplex PCR assay. The source is immuneACCESS, and TCRdb retained only in-frame sequences with V and J called. Part of the clones is not carried over; for the studies checked, unresolved V genes explain less than half of this, and the remainder is unexplained. A total of tens of thousands of clones appear in this sample, approximately 95% of them only once. Around 0.91% of the sample lies in the top ten. A distance of 8 bases separates the germline ends of V and J, which lose 5 bases and 6 bases respectively. The CDR3 goes from the cysteine to the phenylalanine over 12 residues. Only the CDR3 DNA is retained, 36 bases long and in frame from the first base. From the germline V gene (reference sequence), CDR1 is LNHDA and CDR2 is SQIVND. With regard to this clone: Its binding antigen is unknown. Nothing much larger sits one base from this clone, and base qualities are not available.

Sequenced material: peripheral blood, taken in the second trimester of pregnancy. The origin of this receptor is a female donor in good health, enrolled as a control in a pregnancy study. This chain joins TRBV19 to TRBJ2-1, with a weak D call of TRBD1 (5 bases match). The CDR3 reads as follows: CASSHGANEQFF. The DNA sequence is TGTGCCAGTAGTCATGGGGCCAATGAGCAGTTCTTC.